The 32 T cell receptor beta chains listed next were all sequenced from one sample in a study of cytomegalovirus exposure and HLA in healthy donors. The PCR had 60 Vbeta and 13 Jbeta primers. The protocol was immunoSEQ multiplex PCR, while the TCRdb copy is restricted to in-frame clones and leaves out a portion. The repertoire holds about 55,000 clones, 82% seen once, with approximately 1.4% in the top ten. Specimen: PBMCs. The receptors stem from a man aged 25-45 years in good health and CMV-seronegative.

A few counts support this clone. The chain is built from TRBV5-8 and TRBJ2-3, with a weak D call TRBD1 (6 bases). Germline CDR1 reads SGHTS; CDR2 reads YDEGEE. CDR3 length: 16 residues. The V end was cut by 0 bases, the J end by 6 bases, with 17 bases between. The CDR3 coding sequence is TGTGCCAGCAGCTTGGGAGGGACACAGGGCGCGGATACGCAGTATTTT. Translated: CASSLGGTQGADTQYF.

The chain is built from TRBV7-9 and TRBJ2-2; D not resolved. With 1 base removed from V and 3 bases from J, the gap between germline ends came to 3 bases. CDR3 length: 13 amino acids. Germline CDR1 is SEHNR and CDR2 is FQNEAQ (reference sequence). CDR3 DNA sequence: TGTGCCAGCAGCTTAGTATACACCGGGGAGCTGTTTTTT. Translating it yields CASSLVYTGELFF. Full variable domain (remainder filled in from reference TRBV7-9 and TRBJ2-2): DTGVSQNPRHKITKRGQNVTFRCDPISEHNRLYWYRQTLGQGPEFLTYFQNEAQLEKSRLLSDRFSAERPKGSFSTLEIQRTEQGDSAMYLCASSLVYTGELFFGEGSRLTVL.

The rearrangement links TRBV7-6 to TRBJ2-2, with 9 bases lining up with TRBD1. Trimming at V came to 8 bases and at J to 6 bases, leaving 16 bases not matched to a gene. CDR3 size: 17 residues. From germline, CDR1 is SGHVS and CDR2 FNYEAQ. For the CDR3, the DNA is TGTGCCAGCGGGCGCCCACAGGGGGCTGGGCGACCCGGGGAGCTGTTTTTT. It is translated as CASGRPQGAGRPGELFF. Complete variable domain (other parts from reference TRBV7-6 and TRBJ2-2): GAGVSQSPRYKVTKRGQDVALRCDPISGHVSLYWYRQALGQGPEFLTYFNYEAQQDKSGLPNDRFSAERPEGSISTLTIQRTEQRDSAMYRCASGRPQGAGRPGELFFGEGSRLTVL.

This clone was observed a handful of times. This chain joins TRBV5-6 and TRBJ2-1; possible D gene TRBD2, 5 bases. The V and J ends lost 6 bases and 5 bases respectively, with 27 bases between them. Germline CDR1 reads SGHDT; CDR2 reads YYEEEE. This CDR3 spans 18 amino acids. The CDR3, as DNA: TGTGCCAGCATATCCCTCGAGGGTCTCCTTAAGTCGCACAATGAGCAGTTCTTC. Encoded protein: CASISLEGLLKSHNEQFF.

J is TRBJ2-1 and V is TRBV5-8; TRBD2 matches at 11 bases. CDR3 length equals 14 residues. Losses at the gene ends were 1 base for V and 8 bases for J; bases not matched to a gene: 2. Germline values: CDR1 SGHTS, CDR2 YDEGEE. Here the CDR3 DNA reads TGTGCCAGCAGCTTGCTAGCGGGAGGCGATGAGCAGTTCTTC. This translates into CASSLLAGGDEQFF.

The V call is TRBV5-1, the J call TRBJ2-3; TRBD2 is a possible D gene (6 bases). The ends were cut back, 0 bases at V and 2 bases at J, with 13 bases in the middle. CDR3 length: 16 residues. Germline loops: CDR1 SGHRS, CDR2 YFSETQ. In DNA, the CDR3 is TGCGCCAGCAGCTTGGGAATCGGGAGAAACACAGATACGCAGTATTTT. Translated: CASSLGIGRNTDTQYF.

This chain joins TRBV6-5 and TRBJ2-1, with TRBD2 matching 11 bases. The CDR3 is 15 residues long. The junction had 8 bases not matched to a gene; V was cut back by 6 bases and J by 7 bases. Germline V gene sequence: CDR1 MNHEY, CDR2 SVGAGI. The CDR3 nucleotides are TGTGCCAGCAGCACCCCGGGACTAGCGGAGAATGAGCAGTTCTTC. The encoded protein is CASSTPGLAENEQFF.

The gene calls are TRBV5-1 and TRBJ2-2, with D maybe TRBD2 (6 bases). The V and J ends lost 0 bases and 6 bases respectively, with 15 bases between them. The CDR3 sequence is 16 residues long. Looked up from germline, CDR1 is SGHRS and CDR2 is YFSETQ. The CDR3 DNA follows: TGCGCCAGCAGCTTGGTTTCCCCGCGGGGACCCGGGGAGCTGTTTTTT. Protein: CASSLVSPRGPGELFF.

The chain has TRBV18 and TRBJ1-3; the D gene is possibly TRBD1 (6 bases). Trimming removed 6 bases at V and 6 bases at J, with 18 bases between. There are 15 residues in the CDR3. CDR1 is KGHSH and CDR2 is LQKENI in the germline V gene. CDR3 region: CASSPTGNVENTIYF. For the CDR3, the DNA is TGTGCCAGCTCCCCCACAGGGAATGTTGAAAACACCATATATTTT.

The CDR3 protein is CASSARTGSSYNEQFF. DNA for the CDR3: TGTGCCAGCAGTGCAAGGACAGGGAGCTCCTACAATGAGCAGTTCTTC. The chain employs TRBV6-4 and TRBJ2-1, with 8 nucleotides matching TRBD1. V trimming: 4 bases; J trimming: 0 bases; junction bases outside the gene matches: 5. The CDR3 is 16 residues long. CDR1 is MRHNA, CDR2 SNTAGT, per germline.

This clone was seen a single time. J is TRBJ2-1 and V is TRBV19; D unresolved. Germline lookup yields CDR1 LNHDA and CDR2 SQIVND (reference sequence). The CDR3 has 12 residues. V lost 2 bases and J lost 7, with 6 bases in between. CDR3 protein: CASSIPRNEQFF. CDR3 sequence (DNA): TGTGCCAGTAGTATACCGCGAAATGAGCAGTTCTTC. Full variable domain (missing parts from reference TRBV19 and TRBJ2-1): DGGITQSPKYLFRKEGQNVTLSCEQNLNHDAMYWYRQDPGQGLRLIYYSQIVNDFQKGDIAEGYSVSREKKESFPLTVTSAQKNPTAFYLCASSIPRNEQFFGPGTRLTVL.

The count of this clone is one. V usage is TRBV12-5 and J usage is TRBJ2-5; D is possibly TRBD2 (5 bases). The CDR3 spans 13 residues. Germline V CDR1 and CDR2: LGHNT, FRNRAP. Trimming removed 3 bases at V and 3 bases at J, with 8 bases between. DNA for the CDR3: TGTGCTAGTGGTTTTGGACTCAAAGAGACCCAGTACTTC. Protein product: CASGFGLKETQYF.

The genes are TRBV5-1 and TRBJ1-4, with a possible D match to TRBD1 (6 bases). The CDR3 has 14 residues. Germline V gene sequence: CDR1 SGHRS, CDR2 YFSETQ. V was shortened by 4 bases and J by 6 bases, with 13 bases between the two germline ends. The CDR3 bases are TGCGCCAGCAGCATCCGGGGGGCGGATGAAAAACTGTTTTTT. Its translation: CASSIRGADEKLFF. Drawing the rest from reference TRBV5-1 and TRBJ1-4, the complete variable domain is KAGVTQTPRYLIKTRGQQVTLSCSPISGHRSVSWYQQTPGQGLQFLFEYFSETQRNKGNFPGRFSGRQFSNSRSEMNVSTLELGDSALYLCASSIRGADEKLFFGSGTQLSVL.

The genes are TRBV5-6 and TRBJ1-4; perhaps TRBD1 as D (6 bases). Trimming left V 4 bases short and J 8 bases short, with 12 bases between. The CDR3 is made up of 13 amino acids. Germline V gene data show CDR1 as SGHDT and CDR2 as YYEEEE. The CDR3 region is CASSLNRGEKLFF. The CDR3 DNA reads as TGTGCCAGCAGCCTCAATAGGGGGGAAAAACTGTTTTTT.

V gene TRBV5-6 combines with J gene TRBJ1-2, with 7 nucleotides matching TRBD1. Germline-derived CDR1 and CDR2 are SGHDT and YYEEEE. The CDR3 length is 15 residues. V lost 3 bases and J lost 6; bases outside the gene matches: 11. The CDR3 DNA sequence: TGTGCCAGCAGCTCGGCGGGGCAGGGGGAAGATGGCTACACCTTC. This codes for CASSSAGQGEDGYTF.

This clone was seen only a few times. The chain uses TRBV4-3 and TRBJ2-7; TRBD1 matches at 11 bases. The V gene end was trimmed by 6 bases and the J gene end by 3 bases; junction bases not matched to a gene: 7. CDR1 LGHNA and CDR2 YSLEER come from the germline V gene. The CDR3 is 15 residues long. The CDR3 region is CASSPAGTGGYEQYF. The CDR3 DNA reads as TGCGCCAGCAGTCCCGCCGGGACAGGGGGCTACGAGCAGTACTTC.

The chain is built from TRBV6-6 and TRBJ2-2, with 7 bases aligning to TRBD1. CDR1 is MNHNY, CDR2 SVGAGI, per germline (reference sequence). The CDR3 runs to 16 residues. V lost 7 bases and J lost 2; bases outside the gene matches: 10. This CDR3 reads CASIPRGTANTGELFF. CDR3 bases: TGTGCCAGCATCCCAAGGGGGACAGCCAACACCGGGGAGCTGTTTTTT.

The J gene is TRBJ2-1, the V gene TRBV18; TRBD2 matches 14 bases. The V gene's germline CDR1 is KGHSH and CDR2 LQKENI. The CDR3 runs 14 residues. V was clipped by 4 bases and J by 9 bases; unmatched bases: 2. The CDR3 protein is CASSLGLAGGEQFF. The CDR3 DNA reads TGTGCCAGCTCACTCGGACTAGCGGGGGGTGAGCAGTTCTTC.

This rearrangement joins TRBV4-1 to TRBJ2-4, with D tentatively TRBD1 (6 bases). Between the trimmed V and J ends, which lost 1 base and 8 bases, there was a span of 9 bases. The CDR3 sequence is 13 residues long. Germline assignment: CDR1 MGHRA and CDR2 YSYEKL. The chain's CDR3 is CASSQGQGYIQYF. CDR3 nucleotide sequence: TGCGCCAGCAGCCAAGGGCAGGGGTACATTCAGTACTTC.

The gene calls are TRBV6-5 and TRBJ1-1, with 7 bases identical to TRBD1. The CDR3 sequence is 14 residues long. The V segment lost 0 bases and the J segment 6 bases; nucleotides outside the gene matches: 4. Germline lookup yields CDR1 MNHEY and CDR2 SVGAGI. CDR3 protein: CASSYSHGQAEAFF. As DNA, the CDR3 is TGTGCCAGCAGTTACTCGCACGGACAGGCTGAAGCTTTCTTT.

The V call is TRBV10-3, the J call TRBJ2-3, with a possible D match to TRBD2 (5 bases). Germline-derived CDR1 and CDR2 are ENHRY and SYGVKD. V lost 7 bases, J lost 9 bases, and 17 bases lay in between. This CDR3 comprises 13 residues. CDR3 in DNA: TGTGCCATCACCCATGTTGCCGGGGAGACGCAGTATTTT. As protein: CAITHVAGETQYF.

The rearrangement links TRBV7-2 to TRBJ1-3; TRBD1 aligns across 9 bases. This CDR3 comprises 15 residues. The J segment lost 1 base and the V segment lost 4 bases, leaving 2 bases of the junction unmatched. Germline V gives CDR1 SGHTA, CDR2 FQGNSA. CDR3 nucleotides: TGTGCCAGCAGCTCCGGACAGGGGTCTGGAAACACCATATATTTT. Amino acid sequence: CASSSGQGSGNTIYF.

With respect to this clone: An end of the junction does not agree with germline; a read error may underlie this. The V gene is TRBV9, the J gene TRBJ1-6; D remains ambiguous. Germline CDR1 and CDR2: SGDLS and YYNGEE. The CDR3 has 14 amino acids. This CDR3 is CASSDEGYNSPLHF. CDR3 sequence (DNA): TGTGCCAGCAGCGACGAGGGCTATAATTCCCCCCTCCACTTT.

This chain connects TRBV4-1 to TRBJ2-3; 9 nucleotides match TRBD2. The CDR3 has 19 amino acids. In germline, CDR1 is MGHRA, CDR2 YSYEKL. Germline trimming cut 0 bases from V and 2 bases from J; bases unmatched to any gene: 12. CDR3: CASSQERGGATLHTDTQYF. The CDR3 DNA reads TGCGCCAGCAGCCAAGAGCGCGGGGGGGCCACCTTGCACACAGATACGCAGTATTTT.

The chain links TRBV28 to TRBJ2-3; 7 bases agree with TRBD2. The germline V gene encodes CDR1 MDHEN and CDR2 SYDVKM. V shed 8 bases, J shed 0 bases, and the junction held 14 bases outside the gene matches. The length of the CDR3 is 17 residues. Here the CDR3 reads CASARGSGYPSTDTQYF. The CDR3 nucleotides are TGTGCCAGCGCAAGGGGTAGCGGGTACCCTAGCACAGATACGCAGTATTTT. Full variable domain (rest looked up from reference TRBV28 and TRBJ2-3): DVKVTQSSRYLVKRTGEKVFLECVQDMDHENMFWYRQDPGLGLRLIYFSYDVKMKEKGDIPEGYSVSREKKERFSLILESASTNQTSMYLCASARGSGYPSTDTQYFGPGTRLTVL.

The V gene is TRBV6-5, the J gene TRBJ1-3; D perhaps matches TRBD1 (5 bases). Trimming left V 7 bases short and J 0 bases short, with 7 bases between. CDR3 size: 13 residues. Germline V CDR1 and CDR2: MNHEY, SVGAGI. CDR3: CASTGSSGNTIYF. The DNA of the CDR3 is TGTGCCAGCACAGGGTCCTCTGGAAACACCATATATTTT.

The chain uses TRBV11-3 and TRBJ2-7; the D gene is possibly TRBD1 (5 bases). CDR3 length: 13 amino acids. Trimming took 5 bases from V and 6 from J, leaving 14 bases between them. From germline, CDR1 is SGHNT and CDR2 YENEEA. For the CDR3, the DNA is TGTGCCAGCAGCCCGGACAACACCTGCGAGCAGTACTTC. Its translation: CASSPDNTCEQYF.

This sequence joins TRBV4-1 and TRBJ2-1, with a possible D match to TRBD1 (6 bases). V was pared by 0 bases and J by 4 bases, with 22 bases between. CDR1 is MGHRA and CDR2 is YSYEKL in the germline V gene. The CDR3 is 19 amino acids. The CDR3 region has the DNA TGCGCCAGCAGCCAAGATCGGACCGGGGACACAGAATCATACAATGAGCAGTTCTTC. Its protein is CASSQDRTGDTESYNEQFF.

Concerning this clone itself: A junction end diverges from the germline sequence, so it may reflect a read error. The rearrangement uses TRBV7-7 and TRBJ2-7; D might be TRBD1 or TRBD2, each matching 5 bases. The CDR3 consists of 13 residues. Germline V CDR1 and CDR2: SSHAT, FNYEAQ (reference sequence). CDR3 nucleotide sequence: TGTGCTAGCAGCTTAGGGAGACAGTACGAGCAGTACTTC. Translation gives CASSLGRQYEQYF.

This rearrangement joins TRBV28 to TRBJ1-5, with a tentative D call TRBD1 (6 bases). This CDR3 has 16 amino acids. CDR1 and CDR2 (germline): MDHEN, SYDVKM. V dropped 2 bases and J dropped 6 bases, with 17 bases sitting between them. The DNA of the CDR3 is TGTGCCAGCAGTTTAGGGGACACCTGGATGGTTCAGCCCCAGCATTTT. Translation: CASSLGDTWMVQPQHF.

The rearrangement uses TRBV5-1 and TRBJ1-6, with 10 bases matching TRBD1. Trimming at V came to 3 bases and at J to 1 base, leaving 4 bases not matched to a gene. Looked up from germline, CDR1 is SGHRS and CDR2 is YFSETQ. This CDR3 is 17 amino acids long. The CDR3 reads CASSWGDRGSYNSPLHF. The CDR3, as DNA: TGCGCCAGCAGCTGGGGGGACAGGGGTTCCTATAATTCACCCCTCCACTTT.

This clone was seen once. In nucleotides, the CDR3 is TGCGCCAGCAGCTTGGACAGGGTCCCCTACAATGAGCAGTTCTTC. Translated: CASSLDRVPYNEQFF. The chain has TRBV5-1 and TRBJ2-1; weak D call: TRBD1 (6 bases). Per the germline V gene, CDR1 is SGHRS and CDR2 is YFSETQ. Trimming removed 0 bases at V and 2 bases at J, with 9 bases between. CDR3 length: 15 residues.